Following are 28 T cell receptor beta chains from one sample sequenced in a study of monozygotic twins with inflammatory bowel disease. TCRdb reprocessed the 5' RACE reads, keeping one entry per CDR3 protein, no DNA. This repertoire includes over 350,000 distinct CDR3 sequences. Sequencing input: blood. These receptors originate from a human donor with ulcerative colitis or Crohn's disease, or a healthy co-twin of an affected twin (not recorded which).

The chain recombines TRBV20-1 with TRBJ2-1; TCRdb gives TRBD2 as the D gene, but with no DNA this cannot be confirmed. The CDR3 consists of 16 residues. Germline CDR1 is DFQATT and CDR2 is SNEGSKA (reference sequence). The CDR3 sequence is CSAPPPSGGDHNEQFF.

The chain uses TRBV5-1 and TRBJ2-7. This CDR3 has 13 residues. CDR1 and CDR2 (germline): SGHRS, YFSETQ. The CDR3 here is CASSLEGYGEQYF. The entire variable domain, with the rest obtained from reference TRBV5-1 and TRBJ2-7, is as follows: KAGVTQTPRYLIKTRGQQVTLSCSPISGHRSVSWYQQTPGQGLQFLFEYFSETQRNKGNFPGRFSGRQFSNSRSEMNVSTLELGDSALYLCASSLEGYGEQYFGPGTRLTVT.

This rearrangement joins TRBV12-3 or TRBV12-4 to TRBJ1-1; TCRdb's D gene call, TRBD1, goes unchecked for lack of DNA. CDR3 length: 16 residues. This CDR3 is CASSFSTGGENTEAFF.

V gene TRBV5-4 combines with J gene TRBJ2-5. The CDR3 spans 13 residues. Germline lookup yields CDR1 SGHNT and CDR2 YYREEE (reference sequence). The CDR3: CASSSDRVETQYF.

J is TRBJ1-1 and V is TRBV4-1. The CDR3 spans 14 residues. Looked up from germline, CDR1 is MGHRA and CDR2 is YSYEKL. CDR3 loop: CASSQPPKNTEAFF.

J is TRBJ2-7 and V is TRBV24-1; the TCRdb D gene call, TRBD1, has no DNA to confirm it. The V gene's germline CDR1 is KGHDR and CDR2 SFDVKD. The CDR3 sequence is 14 residues long. The CDR3 here is CATSAGQVSYEQYF.

V gene TRBV19 combines with J gene TRBJ2-1; as DNA is missing, the TRBD2 call by TCRdb cannot be tested. This CDR3 comprises 18 residues. CDR1 and CDR2 (germline): LNHDA, SQIVND (reference sequence). CDR3 in amino acids: CASSIRGLAGGQGNEQFF.

The CDR3 is CSASHSAGAYEQYF. The chain joins TRBV20-1 to TRBJ2-7; TCRdb names TRBD1, which stays unverified in the absence of DNA. The CDR3 runs 14 residues. Germline V gives CDR1 DFQATT, CDR2 SNEGSKA (reference sequence).

V is TRBV5-1 and J is TRBJ2-1; the D gene TCRdb calls, TRBD2, cannot be checked with no DNA. From germline, CDR1 is SGHRS and CDR2 YFSETQ. The CDR3 is 12 residues long. CDR3 sequence: CASSPGGISPFF.

This chain joins TRBV5-1 and TRBJ2-7; the D call of TRBD1 rests on TCRdb alone, since no DNA is present to check it. CDR1 and CDR2 from the germline V gene are SGHRS and YFSETQ. There are 16 residues in the CDR3. The CDR3 is CASSPSPGQAAYEQYF.

The rearrangement links TRBV7-9 to TRBJ2-7; the D call of TRBD1 rests on TCRdb alone, since no DNA is present to check it. This CDR3 contains 16 residues. The germline CDR1 and CDR2 sequences are SEHNR and FQNEAQ (reference sequence). The CDR3 spells CASSRPGPPAPYEQYF.

The rearrangement uses TRBV20-1 and TRBJ2-1; TCRdb reports TRBD2, a call that lacks DNA to check it against. Germline values: CDR1 DFQATT, CDR2 SNEGSKA (reference sequence). The CDR3 is 15 residues long. The CDR3 protein is CSARTSGGARNEQFF.

The CDR3 loop is CASSTSGLKSYEQYF. The chain employs TRBV5-1 and TRBJ2-7; checking the TCRdb D call of TRBD2 is not possible without DNA. The germline V gene encodes CDR1 SGHRS and CDR2 YFSETQ. The CDR3 extends over 15 amino acids.

This sequence joins TRBV14 and TRBJ2-5. Per the germline V gene, CDR1 is SGHDN and CDR2 is FVKESK. CDR3 length equals 12 residues. The CDR3 loop reads CASSRPRETQYF.

The V gene is TRBV18, the J gene TRBJ2-4; TCRdb proposes TRBD2, but this gene call is untestable without DNA. The germline V gene encodes CDR1 KGHSH and CDR2 LQKENI. CDR3 length equals 17 residues. The CDR3 spells CASSEGLAGSPKNIQYF. Full variable domain (outside the CDR3, taken from reference TRBV18 and TRBJ2-4): NAGVMQNPRHLVRRRGQEARLRCSPMKGHSHVYWYRQLPEEGLKFMVYLQKENIIDESGMPKERFSAEFPKEGPSILRIQQVVRGDSAAYFCASSEGLAGSPKNIQYFGAGTRLSVL.

V usage is TRBV6-2 or TRBV6-3 and J usage is TRBJ1-5; TCRdb picks TRBD1, but there is no DNA to check that call. The CDR3 length is 14 residues. In germline, CDR1 is MNHEY, CDR2 SVGEGT. CDR3 sequence reads: CASSPRQGHQPQHF.

The gene calls are TRBV5-1 and TRBJ1-5. Germline V gives CDR1 SGHRS, CDR2 YFSETQ. There are 14 residues in the CDR3. The CDR3 sequence is CASSLEAGGQPQHF.

This chain uses TRBV9 with TRBJ1-2. Germline V lookup: CDR1 SGDLS, CDR2 YYNGEE. This CDR3 is 15 amino acids long. Here the CDR3 reads CASSVGAGANYGYTF.

The chain carries TRBV29-1 and TRBJ2-1; TCRdb calls TRBD1, which cannot be checked without DNA. Germline assignment: CDR1 SQVTM and CDR2 ANQGSEA. The CDR3 has 14 amino acids. CDR3 amino acids: CSVEEGRGYNEQFF.

V usage is TRBV6-1 and J usage is TRBJ2-3. The CDR3 covers 16 residues. Germline lookup yields CDR1 MNHNS and CDR2 SASEGT. The CDR3 protein is CASSVRGPFSTDTQYF.

The gene calls are TRBV6-5 and TRBJ2-1; the TCRdb call, TRBD1, lacks DNA for checking. This CDR3 contains 15 residues. Germline CDR1 and CDR2: MNHEY and SVGAGI. CDR3 sequence reads: CASSYAGQGYNEQFF.

The V gene is TRBV6-1, the J gene TRBJ1-1; the D gene TCRdb calls, TRBD1, cannot be checked with no DNA. The CDR3 loop spans 16 amino acids. Germline CDR1 reads MNHNS; CDR2 reads SASEGT. CDR3 region: CASSPNRGRLDTEAFF.

The chain carries TRBV7-3 and TRBJ2-1. Looked up from germline, CDR1 is SGHTA and CDR2 is FQGTGA. CDR3 length equals 12 residues. The CDR3 sequence is CASSLTGNEQFF.

V gene TRBV6-2 or TRBV6-3 combines with J gene TRBJ2-3; TCRdb's D call of TRBD2 is untestable without DNA. Germline V lookup: CDR1 MNHEY, CDR2 SVGEGT. There are 17 residues in the CDR3. The CDR3 region is CASRTGLAGGRPDMQYF.

This chain joins TRBV20-1 and TRBJ2-2; lacking DNA, the TRBD2 call made by TCRdb goes unchecked. The CDR3 has 15 amino acids. The germline V gene has CDR1 DFQATT and CDR2 SNEGSKA (reference sequence). CDR3 in amino acids: CSARPSGGGTGELFF.

V is TRBV7-2 and J is TRBJ2-5. The germline V gene encodes CDR1 SGHTA and CDR2 FQGNSA. CDR3 size: 17 residues. CDR3 protein: CASSLAGMDARQETQYF.

The rearrangement links TRBV20-1 to TRBJ2-1; TCRdb picks TRBD1, but there is no DNA to check that call. This CDR3 is 20 amino acids long. CDR1 is DFQATT, CDR2 SNEGSKA, per germline (reference sequence). CDR3 protein: CSASYVGGQGARSSYNEQFF.

The CDR3 spells CASNPKLNTEAFF. V is TRBV9 and J is TRBJ1-1. The CDR3 spans 13 residues. The V gene's germline CDR1 is SGDLS and CDR2 YYNGEE.